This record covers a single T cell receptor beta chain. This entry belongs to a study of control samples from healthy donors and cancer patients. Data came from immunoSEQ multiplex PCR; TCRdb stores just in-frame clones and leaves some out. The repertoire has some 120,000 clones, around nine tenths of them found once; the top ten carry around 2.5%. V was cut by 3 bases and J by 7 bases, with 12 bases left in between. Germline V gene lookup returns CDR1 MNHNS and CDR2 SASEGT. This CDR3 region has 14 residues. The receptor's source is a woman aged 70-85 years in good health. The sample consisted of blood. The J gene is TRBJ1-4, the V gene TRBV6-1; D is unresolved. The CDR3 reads CASSDILSGEKLFF. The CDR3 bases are TGTGCCAGCAGTGATATCCTTTCGGGTGAAAAACTGTTTTTT.